Detailed here is one TCR beta chain. This receptor's antigen is unknown. Base qualities are not at hand, and no much larger clone is one base apart. This sample was taken from a study of response to subunit inactivated influenza vaccine (dated 2018 in TCRdb). Context from the whole study: The study used deep quantitative T cell receptor repertoire profiling to track responses to a trivalent subunit inactivated influenza vaccine. Overall study outcomes, separate from this receptor: The authors suggested that each seasonal influenza vaccination may recruit only a limited number of new T cells.

Germline trimming: 6 bases from V, 3 bases from J; junction bases outside gene matches: 7. Reading from cysteine to phenylalanine, the CDR3 counts 14 amino acids. Only the CDR3 DNA stays, 42 bases, in frame from base 1. Libraries were made using RT-PCR. TCRdb records Illumina HiSeq 2500 as the sequencer. TCRdb handled the public reads itself, with Q25 trimming in fastp and clone calling in MiXCR, and kept productive beta chains. Each CDR3 protein appears once, grouped with its most common genes and DNA. In this sample the table shows roughly 500,000 distinct CDR3 sequences, about 25% of which occur a single time. The ten biggest clones cover around 2% of the sample.

The rearranged chain carries TRBV12-3 or TRBV12-4 and TRBJ2-7; 8 central nucleotides agree with TRBD1. This TCR was recovered from a man aged 50 or older who received an inactivated influenza vaccine. Donor details come from another sample of the same person, matched by shared clones. The starting material was CD4+ T cells sorted from PBMCs, obtained roughly 5 days after vaccination. The DNA reads as follows: TGTGCCAGCAGCCGCTTACAGGGGGTCTACGAGCAGTACTTC. This yields the protein CASSRLQGVYEQYF.